One and the same sample provided the 3 T cell receptor beta chains below, sequenced in a study of CD8+CD57+ T cells in acquired aplastic anemia. Researchers used genomic DNA as the template to profile TCR beta VDJ and CDR3. TCRdb ran MiXCR on the reads and lists one entry per CDR3 protein. The table lists about 180,000 distinct CDR3 sequences, 45% to 55% of them singletons. For sequencing, patients were chosen who had shown expansion of CD8+CD57+ cells by flow cytometry. Material: sorted CD4+, CD8+, or CD8+CD57+ T cells (not recorded which) from PBMCs. Every receptor here comes from a human donor with aplastic anemia.

J is TRBJ2-1 and V is TRBV29-1, with TRBD2 identical over 11 bases. The CDR3 covers 14 residues. V lost 6 bases, J lost 7 bases, and 8 bases stayed unmatched. Germline CDR1 is SQVTM and CDR2 is ANQGSEA. DNA for the CDR3: TGCAGCGTCGAACTAGCGGGAGCGTTAAATGAGCAGTTCTTC. It encodes CSVELAGALNEQFF.

This chain connects TRBV10-3 to TRBJ1-2, with TRBD1 as a possible D gene (6 bases). V shed 6 bases and J shed 3 bases, with 14 bases lying between them. This CDR3 has 14 amino acids. Germline V gene lookup returns CDR1 ENHRY and CDR2 SYGVKD. The CDR3 region is CAISPGGAYYGYTF. The DNA of the CDR3 is TGTGCCATCAGCCCGGGGGGCGCCTACTATGGCTACACCTTC.

V is TRBV4-1 and J is TRBJ1-2, with 8 bases that match TRBD1. The CDR3 contains 17 residues. Germline CDR1 and CDR2: MGHRA and YSYEKL. Trimming removed 6 bases from V and 2 bases from J; junction bases left unmatched: 14. CDR3: CASRPRRGQGENYGYTF. CDR3 nucleotides: TGCGCCAGCAGGCCCAGACGTGGACAGGGAGAAAACTATGGCTACACCTTC.